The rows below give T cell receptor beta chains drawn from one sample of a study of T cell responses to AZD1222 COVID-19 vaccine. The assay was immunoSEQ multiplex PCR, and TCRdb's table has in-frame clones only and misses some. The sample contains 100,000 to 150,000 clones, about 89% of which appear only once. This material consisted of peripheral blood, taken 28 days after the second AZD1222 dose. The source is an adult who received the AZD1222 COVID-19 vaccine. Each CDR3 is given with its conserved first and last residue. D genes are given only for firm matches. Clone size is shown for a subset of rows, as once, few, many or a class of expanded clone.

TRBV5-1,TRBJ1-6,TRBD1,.,CATSTGGYTNSPLHF,TGCGCCACTTCGACAGGGGGCTATACAAATTCACCCCTCCACTTT
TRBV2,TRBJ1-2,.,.,CASSVTDNYGYTF,TGTGCCAGCAGTGTGACAGACAACTATGGCTACACCTTC
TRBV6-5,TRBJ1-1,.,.,CASGENTEAFF,TGTGCCAGCGGGGAGAACACTGAAGCTTTCTTT
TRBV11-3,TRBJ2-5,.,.,CASRSSAGGETQYF,TGTGCCAGCAGGTCAAGTGCAGGGGGGGAGACCCAGTACTTC
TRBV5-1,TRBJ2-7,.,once,CASSLGGGYEQYF,TGCGCCAGCAGCTTGGGTGGGGGGTACGAGCAGTACTTC
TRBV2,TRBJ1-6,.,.,CASSSVEDSPLHF,TGTGCCAGCTCTTCGGTGGAGGATTCACCCCTCCACTTT
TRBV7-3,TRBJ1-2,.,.,CASSLKGGYTF,TGTGCCAGCAGCTTAAAAGGGGGCTACACCTTC
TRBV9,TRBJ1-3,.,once,CASSVGSESSGNTIYF,TGTGCCAGCAGCGTAGGATCAGAGAGCTCTGGAAACACCATATATTTT
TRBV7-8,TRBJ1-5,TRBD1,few,CASSSRQQGEGQPQHF,TGTGCCAGCAGCTCCCGCCAACAGGGGGAAGGTCAGCCCCAGCATTTT
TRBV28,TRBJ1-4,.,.,CASSDAGDRKEKLFF,TGTGCCAGCAGCGACGCAGGGGATCGGAAGGAAAAACTGTTTTTT
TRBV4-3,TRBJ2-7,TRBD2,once,CASSQSLLLAGLSYEQYF,TGCGCCAGCAGCCAAAGTCTCCTACTAGCGGGCCTCTCCTACGAGCAGTACTTC
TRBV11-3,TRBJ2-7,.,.,CASSYVDEQYF,TGTGCCAGCAGCTATGTGGACGAGCAGTACTTC
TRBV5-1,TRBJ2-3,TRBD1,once,CASSRGTGPSTDTQYF,TGCGCCAGCAGCCGGGGGACAGGGCCTTCCACAGATACGCAGTATTTT
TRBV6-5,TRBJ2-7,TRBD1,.,CASSNPGQGAYEQYF,TGTGCCAGCAGTAACCCGGGACAGGGGGCCTACGAGCAGTACTTC
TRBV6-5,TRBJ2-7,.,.,CASSYGLGHPAYEQYF,TGTGCCAGCAGTTACGGTCTAGGGCATCCGGCATACGAGCAGTACTTC
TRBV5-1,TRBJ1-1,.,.,CASSLDQEGSAFF,TGCGCCAGCAGCCTGGACCAGGAGGGATCTGCTTTCTTT
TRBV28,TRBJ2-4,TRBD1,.,CASSPRQGVGIQYF,TGTGCCAGCAGTCCCCGACAGGGTGTAGGCATTCAGTACTTC
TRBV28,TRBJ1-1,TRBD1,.,CASGTGNTEAFF,TGTGCCAGCGGGACAGGAAACACTGAAGCTTTCTTT
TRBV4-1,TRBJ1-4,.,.,CASSPLGTFTEKLFF,TGCGCCAGCAGCCCGCTAGGGACTTTTACTGAAAAACTGTTTTTT